This T cell receptor beta chain was captured in a study of beta chain features in type 1 diabetes. The study, taken as a whole, reports: Among all four CD4+ subsets, Type 1 diabetes patients had TCRB CDR3s that were moderately but significantly shorter. VDJ junctions sequenced from type 1 diabetes patients showed fewer insertions and more deletions.

One heparinised draw of blood, averaging around 100 mL, came from each donor. Cell sorting via CD45RO/CCR7/CD25/CD127/CD95/CD27 was performed to obtain CD4+ naive, central memory, regulatory and stem cell-like memory cells. All of the isolated RNA was reverse transcribed, so expressed TCRB transcripts were sequenced. An average of approximately 4 million reads was obtained for naive, central memory and regulatory T cell samples. Profiled with immunoSEQ multiplex PCR; TCRdb holds only in-frame clones, not every one. The repertoire holds around 150,000 clones, about 8.3% seen once, with around 0.5% in the top ten. This clone was seen a handful of times. As yet, its antigen is unknown. Sequencing was carried out using central memory CD4+ T cells from blood. This sequence was found in a woman under 30 with type 1 diabetes.

CDR3 DNA: TGTGCCAGTAGCTTTCTAGACAGGTCGCATCAGCCCCAGCATTTT. Its protein is CASSFLDRSHQPQHF. J is TRBJ1-5 and V is TRBV19; a possible D gene is TRBD1 (6 bases). Per germline, CDR1 LNHDA and CDR2 SQIVND (reference sequence). Trimming removed 6 bases at V and 5 bases at J, with 17 bases between. This CDR3 is built from 15 residues.